These 14 T cell receptor beta chains came from one sample sequenced in a study of OX40 agonist ivuxolimab in advanced cancers. Assay used: immunoSEQ multiplex PCR; TCRdb lists only in-frame clones, some missing. The data show approximately 70,000 clones, approximately 80% seen once. Material: CD4+ or CD8+ T cells sorted from blood, obtained in a trial of the OX40 agonist ivuxolimab. The receptors derive from an adult with an advanced solid tumor such as melanoma, head and neck, liver or kidney cancer.

V and J are TRBV2 and TRBJ2-7, with D possibly TRBD2 on 5 matching bases. Looked up from germline, CDR1 is SNHLY and CDR2 is FYNNEI. The CDR3 extends over 14 amino acids. V lost 0 bases and J 1 base, leaving 7 bases between the germline ends. The CDR3 DNA is TGTGCCAGCAGTGAAGCGAGGGTTTCCTACGAGCAGTACGTC. Its translation is CASSEARVSYEQYV.

V gene TRBV18 combines with J gene TRBJ1-2; 11 bases are a match to TRBD1. Germline loops: CDR1 KGHSH, CDR2 LQKENI. V lost 3 bases, J lost 1 base, and 4 bases stayed unmatched. This CDR3 is 16 amino acids long. CDR3 bases: TGTGCCAGCTCACCGGGACAGGGGGAGTTTAACTATGGCTACACCTTC. This gives the protein CASSPGQGEFNYGYTF.

This clone was picked up many times. The chain is built from TRBV5-1 and TRBJ1-1; no definite D call. Germline CDR1 is SGHRS and CDR2 is YFSETQ. V shed 4 bases and J shed 1 base, with 14 bases lying between them. There are 15 residues in the CDR3. The CDR3 loop is CASSMIGQGNTEAFF. The CDR3 region has the DNA TGCGCCAGCAGCATGATCGGGCAAGGGAACACTGAAGCTTTCTTT.

The chain is built from TRBV7-2 and TRBJ1-5, with unresolved D. Germline CDR1 and CDR2: SGHTA and FQGNSA. Between the trimmed V and J ends, which lost 5 bases and 3 bases, there was a span of 8 bases. The CDR3 is 13 residues long. The CDR3 bases are TGTGCCAGCAGCGAAAATATCAATCAGCCCCAGCATTTT. It is translated as CASSENINQPQHF.

The V call is TRBV27, the J call TRBJ2-2; 12 bases match TRBD2. CDR1 is MNHEY, CDR2 SMNVEV, per germline (reference sequence). J gave up 4 bases and V 2 bases, and 11 bases lay outside the gene matches. This CDR3 comprises 19 residues. This CDR3 reads CASSLGSLGLAGLTGELFF. The CDR3 DNA sequence: TGTGCCAGCAGTTTAGGGTCCTTGGGACTAGCGGGCCTCACCGGGGAGCTGTTTTTT.

The chain has TRBV30 and TRBJ1-4, with a weak D call TRBD1 (6 bases). CDR1 and CDR2 from the germline V gene are GTSNPN and SVGIG (reference sequence). Trimming removed 4 bases from V and 15 bases from J, with 18 bases in between. The CDR3 covers 12 residues. This CDR3 is CAWTPNGGPVFF. The DNA for the CDR3 is TGTGCCTGGACCCCAAACGGGGGGCCTGTGTTTTTT.

This rearrangement joins TRBV7-9 to TRBJ2-5; 7 nucleotides match TRBD2. The germline V gene encodes CDR1 SEHNR and CDR2 FQNEAQ (reference sequence). The V gene end was trimmed by 4 bases and the J gene end by 5 bases; junction bases not matched to a gene: 7. This CDR3 spans 14 amino acids. The CDR3 is CASSWTGGVETQYF. The CDR3 nucleotides read TGTGCCAGCAGCTGGACTGGGGGGGTCGAGACCCAGTACTTC.

This clone was seen more than once but under ten times. The chain couples TRBV6-5 to TRBJ2-3, with D perhaps matching TRBD1 or TRBD2 (5 bases each). V was clipped by 5 bases and J by 6 bases, with 12 bases between them. Looked up from germline, CDR1 is MNHEY and CDR2 is SVGAGI. The CDR3 has 13 amino acids. CDR3 DNA: TGTGCCAGCAGTCGAGGGGTATGGGATACGCAGTATTTT. This sequence encodes CASSRGVWDTQYF.

The rearrangement joins TRBV19 to TRBJ1-1, with D possibly matching TRBD1 (5 bases). Germline V gene lookup returns CDR1 LNHDA and CDR2 SQIVND (reference sequence). V was trimmed by 5 bases and J by 8 bases, leaving 12 bases between them. CDR3 length: 12 residues. Written as DNA, the CDR3 is TGTGCCAGTAGTCGAAGCGACAGCGAAGCTTTCTTT. Translating gives CASSRSDSEAFF.

The rearrangement joins TRBV4-2 to TRBJ1-2, with D maybe TRBD1 (5 bases). CDR3 length: 16 amino acids. CDR1 and CDR2 from the germline V gene are LGHNA and YNFKEQ. The ends were cut back, 4 bases at V and 5 bases at J, with 20 bases in the middle. CDR3 in amino acids: CASSPTTVLSPYGYTF. The CDR3 DNA is TGTGCCAGCAGCCCCACGACAGTCCTCTCGCCATATGGCTACACCTTC.

V gene TRBV2 combines with J gene TRBJ2-7; D gene uncertain. Germline CDR1 SNHLY, CDR2 FYNNEI. The CDR3 length is 17 residues. V was clipped by 3 bases and J by 0 bases, with 18 bases between them. CDR3 sequence reads: CASSEGVGWRGSYEQYV. The DNA for the CDR3 is TGTGCCAGCAGTGAGGGCGTGGGGTGGCGTGGCTCCTACGAGCAGTACGTC.

The chain has TRBV30 and TRBJ1-1; D is perhaps TRBD1 (5 bases). The CDR3 has 16 amino acids. Germline lookup yields CDR1 GTSNPN and CDR2 SVGIG (reference sequence). The V and J ends lost 2 bases and 3 bases respectively, with 19 bases between them. The CDR3 DNA is TGTGCCTGGAGTCCTCCGGGGACGAAGGGCGACACTGAAGCTTTCTTT. It is translated as CAWSPPGTKGDTEAFF.

V is TRBV7-9 and J is TRBJ2-5; 8 bases map to TRBD1. V dropped 3 bases and J dropped 2; count of bases not matched to a gene: 2. Germline lookup yields CDR1 SEHNR and CDR2 FQNEAQ (reference sequence). The CDR3 sequence is 14 residues long. The CDR3 loop reads CASSFRDRQETQYF. CDR3 DNA: TGTGCCAGCAGCTTCCGGGACAGGCAAGAGACCCAGTACTTC.

This chain joins TRBV18 and TRBJ2-2; 9 nucleotides match TRBD1. There are 15 residues in the CDR3. Germline V lookup: CDR1 KGHSH, CDR2 LQKENI. V lost 1 base to trimming and J lost 6 bases; unmatched junction nucleotides: 3. CDR3 sequence (DNA): TGTGCCAGCTCACCACAACAGGGGGCGTCCGGGGAGCTGTTTTTT. Its protein product is CASSPQQGASGELFF.